This T cell receptor beta chain originates from a study of T cell changes during pregnancy in multiple sclerosis. Repertoires were generated with immunoSEQ multiplex PCR, while TCRdb's copy carries only in-frame clones and drops some. This table holds roughly 58,000 clones, under 95% found once. This sample comprised CD8+ T cells from peripheral blood mononuclear cells, obtained before pregnancy. The clonotype comes from a female donor with multiple sclerosis, enrolled in a pregnancy study.

CDR3 sequence (DNA): TGTGCCACCAGCGTTGGGGCCGAGAACACCGGGGAGCTGTTTTTT. Translated: CATSVGAENTGELFF. V gene TRBV15 combines with J gene TRBJ2-2; TRBD1 might be the D (5 bases). The CDR3 covers 15 residues. Trimming removed 5 bases at V and 1 base at J, with 11 bases between. CDR1 is LNHNV and CDR2 is YYDKDF in the germline V gene (reference sequence).